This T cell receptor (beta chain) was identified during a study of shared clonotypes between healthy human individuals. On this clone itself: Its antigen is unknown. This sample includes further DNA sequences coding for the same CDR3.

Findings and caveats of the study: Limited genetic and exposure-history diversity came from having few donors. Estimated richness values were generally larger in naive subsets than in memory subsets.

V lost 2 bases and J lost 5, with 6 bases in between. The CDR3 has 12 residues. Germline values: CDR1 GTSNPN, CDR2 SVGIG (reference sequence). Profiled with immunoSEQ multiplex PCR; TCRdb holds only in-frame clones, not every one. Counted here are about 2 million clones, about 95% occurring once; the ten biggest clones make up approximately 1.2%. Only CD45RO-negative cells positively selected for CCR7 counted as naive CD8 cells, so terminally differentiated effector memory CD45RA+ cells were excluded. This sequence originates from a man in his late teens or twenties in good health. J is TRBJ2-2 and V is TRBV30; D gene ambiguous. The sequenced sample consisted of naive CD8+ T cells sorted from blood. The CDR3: CAWSLGTGELFF. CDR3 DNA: TGTGCCTGGAGTCTCGGGACCGGGGAGCTGTTTTTT.